Each of the 23 T cell receptor beta chains below was sequenced from the same sample in a study of shared clonotypes between healthy human individuals. The repertoire was sequenced with immunoSEQ multiplex PCR; TCRdb's copy has only in-frame clones and lacks some. The data show 2.5 million or so clones, around 90% seen once. The sample was naive CD4+ T cells sorted from blood. The subset: CD45RA+ positively selected. All receptors come from a man aged 18 to 29 in good health.

The chain is built from TRBV6-5 and TRBJ1-2, with 8 bases that match TRBD1. The V and J ends lost 0 bases and 8 bases, in that order; junction bases with no gene match: 8. The germline V gene has CDR1 MNHEY and CDR2 SVGAGI. The CDR3 runs to 15 residues. The chain's CDR3 is CASSYSRDRMMGYTF. CDR3 in DNA: TGTGCCAGCAGTTACTCGCGGGACAGGATGATGGGCTACACCTTC.

V gene TRBV15 combines with J gene TRBJ1-4; maybe TRBD1 (5 bases). There are 16 residues in the CDR3. CDR1 and CDR2 from the germline V gene are LNHNV and YYDKDF (reference sequence). V dropped 5 bases and J dropped 5 bases, with 18 bases sitting between them. In DNA, the CDR3 is TGTGCCACCAGCCCCCGGGGGTTAGGAATGAATGAAAAACTGTTTTTT. This gives the protein CATSPRGLGMNEKLFF.

The genes are TRBV7-9 and TRBJ2-5; possibly TRBD2 for D (5 bases). From germline, CDR1 is SEHNR and CDR2 FQNEAQ (reference sequence). The CDR3 covers 14 residues. V was clipped by 5 bases and J by 10 bases, with 20 bases between them. The CDR3 sequence is CASSTQDGRSGQYF. CDR3 sequence (DNA): TGTGCCAGCAGCACCCAGGACGGCAGGAGCGGCCAGTACTTC. The variable domain in full, with the rest retrieved from reference TRBV7-9 and TRBJ2-5, is DTGVSQNPRHKITKRGQNVTFRCDPISEHNRLYWYRQTLGQGPEFLTYFQNEAQLEKSRLLSDRFSAERPKGSFSTLEIQRTEQGDSAMYLCASSTQDGRSGQYFGPGTRLLVL.

Notes on this clone: The sample has other DNA sequences that encode this CDR3 too. The chain has TRBV5-1 and TRBJ1-2, with 7 positions matching TRBD1. Germline trimming cut 3 bases from V and 5 bases from J; bases unmatched to any gene: 4. The CDR3 loop spans 13 amino acids. Germline CDR1 is SGHRS and CDR2 is YFSETQ. CDR3 bases: TGCGCCAGCAGCTCGACAGGGCCTTATGGCTACACCTTC. The encoded protein is CASSSTGPYGYTF.

This chain links TRBV6-1 with TRBJ2-2; 8 bases agree with TRBD1. This CDR3 comprises 16 residues. J was trimmed by 4 bases and V by 2 bases; bases with no gene match: 6. From germline, CDR1 is MNHNS and CDR2 SASEGT. The CDR3: CASSELAGGLTGELFF. The CDR3, as DNA: TGTGCCAGCAGTGAATTGGCAGGGGGCCTCACCGGGGAGCTGTTTTTT.

With regard to this clone: Other DNA sequences in the sample encode the same CDR3. The genes are TRBV5-1 and TRBJ2-2; 7 positions match TRBD1. Trimming at V came to 4 bases and at J to 2 bases, leaving 5 bases not matched to a gene. The CDR3 sequence is 15 residues long. CDR1 and CDR2 (germline): SGHRS, YFSETQ. The CDR3 loop is CASSLGQTNTGELFF. Written as DNA, the CDR3 is TGCGCCAGCAGCCTGGGACAGACCAACACCGGGGAGCTGTTTTTT.

Comment on this clone: The sample has other DNA sequences that encode this CDR3 too. V is TRBV7-9 and J is TRBJ2-1; D is undetermined. Germline values: CDR1 SEHNR, CDR2 FQNEAQ (reference sequence). The CDR3 totals 11 residues. Trimming stripped 3 bases from V and 5 bases from J, with 2 bases between. Here the CDR3 reads CASSLHNEQFF. Here the CDR3 DNA reads TGTGCCAGCAGCTTGCACAATGAGCAGTTCTTC.

The rearrangement links TRBV7-2 to TRBJ1-3; D is perhaps TRBD1 (5 bases). Trimming took off 6 bases at V and 0 bases at J, with 18 bases between the two ends. The germline CDR1 and CDR2 sequences are SGHTA and FQGNSA. The CDR3 length is 17 residues. The CDR3 DNA is TGTGCCAGCAGTATTGGGGGGACCCTGAGCTCTGGAAACACCATATATTTT. Translation gives CASSIGGTLSSGNTIYF. The entire variable domain, with the rest obtained from reference TRBV7-2 and TRBJ1-3, is as follows: GAGVSQSPSNKVTEKGKDVELRCDPISGHTALYWYRQSLGQGLEFLIYFQGNSAPDKSGLPSDRFSAERTGGSVSTLTIQRTQQEDSAVYLCASSIGGTLSSGNTIYFGEGSWLTVV.

This chain joins TRBV19 and TRBJ1-2; D remains ambiguous. Germline CDR1 reads LNHDA; CDR2 reads SQIVND (reference sequence). CDR3 length: 13 residues. Trimming removed 2 bases at V and 6 bases at J, with 10 bases between. CDR3 nucleotides: TGTGCCAGTAGTATAAGAAACATCGATGGCTACACCTTC. This gives the protein CASSIRNIDGYTF.

The gene calls are TRBV7-2 and TRBJ2-5; tentatively, D is TRBD2 (5 bases). Germline CDR1 and CDR2: SGHTA and FQGNSA. The CDR3 runs 16 residues. V lost 4 bases and J lost 5, with 20 bases in between. CDR3 residues: CASSYQTTLQRETQYF. CDR3 in DNA: TGTGCCAGCAGCTACCAGACAACCCTTCAGCGGGAGACCCAGTACTTC.

V is TRBV5-1 and J is TRBJ2-3; D is uncertain. Trimming removed 4 bases at V and 4 bases at J, with 10 bases between. CDR1 is SGHRS, CDR2 YFSETQ, per germline. This CDR3 region has 13 residues. The CDR3: CASSPRSSDTQYF. The CDR3 DNA is TGCGCCAGCAGCCCAAGGTCTTCAGATACGCAGTATTTT.

This chain links TRBV4-3 with TRBJ1-1; D not certain. Germline CDR1 is LGHNA and CDR2 is YSLEER. This CDR3 is 13 amino acids long. V was shortened by 8 bases and J by 0 bases, with 10 bases between the two germline ends. As DNA, the CDR3 is TGCGCCAGCGCGCGGGTAGTGAACACTGAAGCTTTCTTT. Translating gives CASARVVNTEAFF.

The chain joins TRBV5-4 to TRBJ2-1, with a possible D match to TRBD2 (6 bases). V lost 4 bases and J 6 bases, leaving 11 bases between the germline ends. The V gene's germline CDR1 is SGHNT and CDR2 YYREEE (reference sequence). The CDR3 is 13 amino acids. Here the CDR3 reads CASSTTSVNEQFF. DNA for the CDR3: TGTGCCAGCAGCACGACTAGTGTCAATGAGCAGTTCTTC.

The V gene is TRBV4-2, the J gene TRBJ1-2, with 9 bases aligning to TRBD1. After removal of 2 bases from V and 7 bases from J, the junction contained 11 bases not matched to a gene. The CDR3 runs 16 residues. The germline gives CDR1 LGHNA, CDR2 YNFKEQ. The CDR3 nucleotides are TGTGCCAGCAGCCAAAGCGGGGACAGGGAAGGAGGTGGCTACACCTTC. It yields the protein CASSQSGDREGGGYTF.

V usage is TRBV6-5 and J usage is TRBJ2-5; 7 bases line up with TRBD1. The J call is in doubt because the DNA end fits TRBJ2-7 better. Germline V gene sequence: CDR1 MNHEY, CDR2 SVGAGI. This CDR3 has 15 residues. For the CDR3, the DNA is TGTGCCAGCAGTCCCCGGGACAGATTATCCTACGAGCAGTACTTC. The encoded protein is CASSPRDRLSYEQYF.

The chain joins TRBV4-3 to TRBJ1-2; 10 bases line up with TRBD1. V gave up 0 bases and J gave up 10 bases; unmatched junction bases: 5. CDR1 is LGHNA, CDR2 YSLEER, per germline. The CDR3 has 14 amino acids. CDR3 bases: TGCGCCAGCAGCCAAGAGTCCGGGACAGGGGCCTACACCTTC. Protein: CASSQESGTGAYTF.

The genes are TRBV9 and TRBJ2-3; D not certain. Trimming shortened V by 4 bases and J by 1 base, and 7 bases separated the two germline ends. This CDR3 region has 13 residues. Germline V gene sequence: CDR1 SGDLS, CDR2 YYNGEE. For the CDR3, the DNA is TGTGCCAGCAGCTCCTACGGCACAGATACGCAGTATTTT. It yields the protein CASSSYGTDTQYF. Using reference TRBV9 and TRBJ2-3 for the parts outside the CDR3, the full variable domain is DSGVTQTPKHLITATGQRVTLRCSPRSGDLSVYWYQQSLDQGLQFLIQYYNGEERAKGNILERFSAQQFPDLHSELNLSSLELGDSALYFCASSSYGTDTQYFGPGTRLTVL.

This sequence joins TRBV9 and TRBJ2-7, with a possible D match to TRBD2 (6 bases). The CDR3 has 15 amino acids. CDR1 is SGDLS, CDR2 YYNGEE, per germline. Trimming left V 0 bases short and J 1 base short, with 11 bases between. The CDR3 is CASSVVPGESYEQYF. CDR3 DNA sequence: TGTGCCAGCAGCGTAGTCCCGGGAGAGTCCTACGAGCAGTACTTC.

The V and J genes are TRBV6-5 and TRBJ2-1; D unresolved. The CDR3 contains 11 residues. The V end lost 8 bases, the J end lost 3 bases, and 5 bases lay between the germline ends. Germline V gene data show CDR1 as MNHEY and CDR2 as SVGAGI. DNA of the CDR3: TGTGCCAGCCAAATCTACAATGAGCAGTTCTTC. It yields the protein CASQIYNEQFF.

This clone was counted between two and nine times. The rearrangement uses TRBV5-6 and TRBJ1-2, with TRBD1 matching 8 bases. Trimming cost V 0 bases and J 4 bases; bases outside gene matches: 5. The CDR3 is 15 amino acids. CDR1 SGHDT and CDR2 YYEEEE come from the germline V gene. CDR3 DNA sequence: TGTGCCAGCAGCTTGGGACAGGGGAGAACCTATGGCTACACCTTC. This codes for CASSLGQGRTYGYTF. The full variable domain, in which reference TRBV5-6 and TRBJ1-2 provide the parts outside the CDR3, is DAGVTQSPTHLIKTRGQQVTLRCSPKSGHDTVSWYQQALGQGPQFIFQYYEEEERQRGNFPDRFSGHQFPNYSSELNVNALLLGDSALYLCASSLGQGRTYGYTFGSGTRLTVV.

Points on this clone: This sample also contains other DNA sequences that code for the same CDR3. This sequence joins TRBV27 and TRBJ1-2, with TRBD1 matching 9 bases. The trim removed 5 bases at V and 2 bases at J, leaving 3 bases unmatched. From germline, CDR1 is MNHEY and CDR2 SMNVEV (reference sequence). The CDR3 runs 14 residues. CDR3: CASSRGQGNYGYTF. CDR3 DNA sequence: TGTGCCAGCAGTCGAGGACAGGGGAACTATGGCTACACCTTC.

The V call is TRBV13, the J call TRBJ2-7; 7 bases are a match to TRBD1. Germline-derived CDR1 and CDR2 are PRHDT and FYEKMQ (reference sequence). V dropped 5 bases and J dropped 0; count of bases not matched to a gene: 4. The CDR3 is 14 amino acids. CDR3 sequence (DNA): TGTGCCAGCAGCCCCAGACAGGGCTCCTACGAGCAGTACTTC. It codes for CASSPRQGSYEQYF.

This clone was seen more than once but under ten times. This sequence joins TRBV5-1 and TRBJ1-2; the D is unclear. CDR1 is SGHRS, CDR2 YFSETQ, per germline. The ends were cut back, 4 bases at V and 4 bases at J, with 8 bases in the middle. The CDR3 length is 12 residues. The CDR3 DNA sequence: TGCGCCAGCAGCGCACTCAGCTATGGCTACACCTTC. Amino acid sequence: CASSALSYGYTF.